The entry below describes one T cell receptor beta chain. Antigen: not known. The V end lost 7 bases, the J end lost 2 bases, and 12 bases lay between the germline ends. The CDR3 runs to 13 residues. Germline loops: CDR1 SGHRS, CDR2 YFSETQ. TCRdb's table, derived via immunoSEQ multiplex PCR, lists solely in-frame clones and lacks some. The sample lists about 27,000 clones, 77% occurring once. This sample is drawn from a study of a mutant IDH1 vaccine in newly diagnosed glioma. Study information: The treated group averaged approximately 42 years old and was roughly 60% male, roughly 38% female.

Time point here: week 5, during vaccination. Every vaccination contained 300 ug of the mutant IDH1 20-mer peptide and was paired with topical imiquimod. Donors had new IDH1-mutant astrocytomas of WHO grade 3 or 4 (ATRX-lost). The sequencing used PBMCs, collected from a glioma patient whose treatment included an IDH1 peptide vaccine. The sequence was obtained from a man in his forties with glioma. This chain uses TRBV5-1 with TRBJ1-1; D is undetermined. The CDR3 sequence is CASLGRVNTEAFF. CDR3 DNA: TGCGCCAGCCTAGGACGGGTAAACACTGAAGCTTTCTTT. The variable domain in full, completed from reference TRBV5-1 and TRBJ1-1, reads KAGVTQTPRYLIKTRGQQVTLSCSPISGHRSVSWYQQTPGQGLQFLFEYFSETQRNKGNFPGRFSGRQFSNSRSEMNVSTLELGDSALYLCASLGRVNTEAFFGQGTRLTVV.